What follows describes a single T cell receptor beta chain. These data originate in a study of blood T cell repertoires in COVID-19. Study context: From the United States, Italy and Spain came samples of acute and convalescent COVID-19. T cells, B-cell-depleted T cells, or PBMCs provided the cDNA or gDNA that served as material.

The trim removed 1 base at V and 4 bases at J, leaving 5 bases unmatched. Germline CDR1 WNHNN, CDR2 SYGVQD (reference sequence). This CDR3 is built from 16 residues. In the authors' methods: By means of reference gene primer amplification, nucleated cell counts were estimated. Some clones are missing from TCRdb's copy, which holds only in-frame ones; the method was immunoSEQ multiplex PCR. The D gene and trimming were derived from the DNA, and the V and J assignments and clone size from that table. Of about 64,000 clones in the sample, more than 75% were seen once. The source of this sequence is a human donor in a cohort sampled during active COVID-19. The V call is TRBV10-1, the J call TRBJ2-3, with 10 nucleotides matching TRBD2. The sequenced sample was peripheral blood. CDR3 coding DNA: TGCGCCAGCAGTGAGTTCAGCGGGGGGGCTTCAGATACGCAGTATTTT. Translating it yields CASSEFSGGASDTQYF.